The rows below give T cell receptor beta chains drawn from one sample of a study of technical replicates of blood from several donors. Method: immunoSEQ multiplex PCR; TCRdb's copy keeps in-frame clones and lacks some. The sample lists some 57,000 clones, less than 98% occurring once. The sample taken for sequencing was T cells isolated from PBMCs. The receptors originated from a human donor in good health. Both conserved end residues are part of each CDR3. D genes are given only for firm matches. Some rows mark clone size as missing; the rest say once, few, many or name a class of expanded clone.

TGTGCCAGCAGCGTAGATTACAGGCCGGGCTCTGGAAACACCATATATTTT | CASSVDYRPGSGNTIYF | - | - | TRBJ1-3 | TRBV9
TGTGCCTGGAGCAGGGACAGGACGGTCTTC | CAWSRDRTVF | - | TRBD1 | TRBJ2-1 | TRBV30
TGTGCCAGCAGTTCGACAGGGGGCCGGGAAAAACTGTTTTTT | CASSSTGGREKLFF | - | TRBD1 | TRBJ1-4 | TRBV6-5
TGTGCCACCAGTGGGACATCCCAAGAGACCCAGTACTTC | CATSGTSQETQYF | - | - | TRBJ2-5 | TRBV15
TGTGCCAGCAGCCCCCGTGGGACAGGGAGGTACGAGCAGTACTTC | CASSPRGTGRYEQYF | - | TRBD1 | TRBJ2-7 | TRBV6-5
TGCGCCAGCAGCTTGGTTTCAAGCGGGAGTTATGCAGATACGCAGTATTTT | CASSLVSSGSYADTQYF | - | TRBD2 | TRBJ2-3 | TRBV5-1
TGTGCCAGCAGTTACTCTGGGGGGGCGGCAGATACGCAGTATTTT | CASSYSGGAADTQYF | - | - | TRBJ2-3 | TRBV6-5
TGCGCCAGCAGCTCCCTGTCGGGGGAGTGGTCCTACAATGAGCAGTTCTTC | CASSSLSGEWSYNEQFF | - | - | TRBJ2-1 | TRBV5-1
TGTGCCAGCAGGCCGGGACTAGCGGGGTATGAGCAGTTCTTC | CASRPGLAGYEQFF | - | TRBD2 | TRBJ2-1 | TRBV28
TGCGCCAGCAGCCTGACTATGGGACAGGGGGTTGGAGCTTTCTTT | CASSLTMGQGVGAFF | - | TRBD1 | TRBJ1-1 | TRBV4-1
TGTGCCAGCAGTCCCCCCGGGTTGCGGGACTCCTACGAGCAGTACTTC | CASSPPGLRDSYEQYF | - | - | TRBJ2-7 | TRBV28
TGCAGTGCTGCACAGGTTTTCGGGCAGTACTTC | CSAAQVFGQYF | - | - | TRBJ2-7 | TRBV20-1
TGTGCCATCAGTAATCTCCCACAGGGGACTAACACCGGGGAGCTGTTTTTT | CAISNLPQGTNTGELFF | - | - | TRBJ2-2 | TRBV10-3
TGTGCCAGCAGTTGGGGACAGGTTAGCACAGATACGCAGTATTTT | CASSWGQVSTDTQYF | once | TRBD1 | TRBJ2-3 | TRBV5-4
TGTGCCAGCAGTGGGACTAGCGGGAGGCCGAGCTCCTACGAGCAGTACTTC | CASSGTSGRPSSYEQYF | once | TRBD2 | TRBJ2-7 | TRBV2
TGCGCCAGCAGCTCCGAAGGGGGCCTAGGGGACAATGAGCAGTTCTTC | CASSSEGGLGDNEQFF | - | TRBD1 | TRBJ2-1 | TRBV5-1
TGTGCCAGCAGCCCAGGGATCCTAGCGGAGAACTACGAGCAGTACTTC | CASSPGILAENYEQYF | - | TRBD2 | TRBJ2-7 | TRBV7-2
TGTGCCAGCAGTGAGACTGACGAGCAGTACTTC | CASSETDEQYF | - | - | TRBJ2-7 | TRBV2
TGCAGCATTCCCACAGGGGCCGGGGAGCTGTTTTTT | CSIPTGAGELFF | - | TRBD1 | TRBJ2-2 | TRBV29-1
TGCGCCAGCAGCCTCCCCGGGGCAGGGGTTAATCAGCCCCAGCATTTT | CASSLPGAGVNQPQHF | - | - | TRBJ1-5 | TRBV4-1
TGCGCCAGCAGCGAAGGGACAGGGAACTATGGCTACACCTTC | CASSEGTGNYGYTF | - | TRBD1 | TRBJ1-2 | TRBV5-1
TGTGCCAGCAGCACCTCTAGCGGGGGGGCCGGGGAGCTGTTTTTT | CASSTSSGGAGELFF | - | TRBD2 | TRBJ2-2 | TRBV7-3
TGCGCCAGCAGGCAGGGAGGGGAAGAGACCCAGTACTTC | CASRQGGEETQYF | - | TRBD2 | TRBJ2-5 | TRBV5-1
TGTGCCAGCAGCTTCGCAGGGGGGAACACTGAAGCTTTCTTT | CASSFAGGNTEAFF | once | TRBD1 | TRBJ1-1 | TRBV7-9
TGTGCCAGCAGCCAGGCGAGCGGGAGCTCCTACAATGAGCAGTTCTTC | CASSQASGSSYNEQFF | - | TRBD2 | TRBJ2-1 | TRBV14
TGTGCCAGCAGCCTTGAAAGTCAGGGGATGACTGAAGCTTTCTTT | CASSLESQGMTEAFF | - | - | TRBJ1-1 | TRBV5-6
TGTGCCAGCAGTCAGGCTCCAGGCAGAACCGCAACTAATGAAAAACTGTTTTTT | CASSQAPGRTATNEKLFF | - | - | TRBJ1-4 | TRBV28
TGTGCCAGCAGTGACTCGACAGGGGGCTACAATGAGCAGTTCTTC | CASSDSTGGYNEQFF | - | TRBD1 | TRBJ2-1 | TRBV6-4
TGTGCCAGCAGCGACTCAGGGGATGAAGCTTTCTTT | CASSDSGDEAFF | few | - | TRBJ1-1 | TRBV7-6
TGTGCCTGGAGTGTACTAAAAGATACGCAGTATTTT | CAWSVLKDTQYF | - | - | TRBJ2-3 | TRBV30
TGCGCCAGCAGCCGGTTAGGGGACACTGAAGCTTTCTTT | CASSRLGDTEAFF | - | - | TRBJ1-1 | TRBV4-1
TGTGCCACCCCGCCGGTGGCGGGAGAGAGCTCCTACAATGAGCAGTTCTTC | CATPPVAGESSYNEQFF | - | TRBD2 | TRBJ2-1 | TRBV18
TGCGCCAGCAGCTTGGACGGGGGTAGCAATCAGCCCCAGCATTTT | CASSLDGGSNQPQHF | - | - | TRBJ1-5 | TRBV5-1
TGTGCCAGCAGTGAGTGGCCAGGAAACACCATATATTTT | CASSEWPGNTIYF | - | - | TRBJ1-3 | TRBV6-1
TGTGCCAGCAGTTTAACCGGGACAGGTAACAATGAGCAGTTCTTC | CASSLTGTGNNEQFF | - | TRBD1 | TRBJ2-1 | TRBV28
TGTGCCAGCTCCAACGTGGGGACAGGGTACAATCAGCCCCAGCATTTT | CASSNVGTGYNQPQHF | - | TRBD1 | TRBJ1-5 | TRBV28
TGTGCCAGCAGCTTAGGGAGAGGTTTCATCAAGTACGAGCAGTACTTC | CASSLGRGFIKYEQYF | - | - | TRBJ2-7 | TRBV7-9
TGCGCCAGCAGCCAGGGCGACAGGGCCGGGGCTATGAACACTGAAGCTTTCTTT | CASSQGDRAGAMNTEAFF | - | TRBD1 | TRBJ1-1 | TRBV4-1
TGCGCCAGCAGCCAAGAGCAGGCCAGGACTCGTGGCTACACCTTC | CASSQEQARTRGYTF | - | - | TRBJ1-2 | TRBV4-1
TGTGCCAGCAGGGGACATACAACTAATGAAAAACTGTTTTTT | CASRGHTTNEKLFF | - | - | TRBJ1-4 | TRBV6-5
TGTGCCAGCAGCAGGGGGCGCGGCAATCAGCCCCAGCATTTT | CASSRGRGNQPQHF | - | TRBD1 | TRBJ1-5 | TRBV7-2
TGTGCCAGCAGCTTGGGGACAGGGGATACCGGGGAGCTGTTTTTT | CASSLGTGDTGELFF | - | TRBD1 | TRBJ2-2 | TRBV5-4
TGCGCCAGCAGCCAAGAACTAGCGGGAGTCATCGAGCAGTACTTC | CASSQELAGVIEQYF | - | TRBD2 | TRBJ2-7 | TRBV4-1
TGTGCCAGCAGTCTAGCGGGAGCCCAGTACTTC | CASSLAGAQYF | once | TRBD2 | TRBJ2-7 | TRBV28
TGTGCCAGCAGTCGCGACAGGGTCCCGAAGGACGGCTACACCTTC | CASSRDRVPKDGYTF | - | TRBD1 | TRBJ1-2 | TRBV6-6
TGTGCCAGTAGTACCACGAGGGACTACCATGAGCAGTTCTTC | CASSTTRDYHEQFF | - | TRBD2 | TRBJ2-1 | TRBV19
TGCGCCAGCAGCTGGGACAGGGGGCTCACTGAAGCTTTCTTT | CASSWDRGLTEAFF | - | TRBD1 | TRBJ1-1 | TRBV5-1
TGCAGCGCCCTCCGTCGCCCGCGGGGAGAGAACACCGGGGAGCTGTTTTTT | CSALRRPRGENTGELFF | - | - | TRBJ2-2 | TRBV29-1
TGTGCCAGCAGTGAACGAGGCGCGGGGACTGAAGCTTTCTTT | CASSERGAGTEAFF | - | - | TRBJ1-1 | TRBV25-1
TGTGCCAGCAGTTTTCAGAGGGGGCTAGGTCCAAACGTCCTGACTTTC | CASSFQRGLGPNVLTF | - | TRBD1 | TRBJ2-6 | TRBV28
TGTGCCAGCAGTGAGGTCGCGGGTAGGCGATCTGGGGCCAACGTCCTGACTTTC | CASSEVAGRRSGANVLTF | - | - | TRBJ2-6 | TRBV6-1
TGTGCCAGCTCACCTCCGAGGACAGGGTTGGAGTTGAAAGCCGGGGAGCTGTTTTTT | CASSPPRTGLELKAGELFF | - | TRBD1 | TRBJ2-2 | TRBV18